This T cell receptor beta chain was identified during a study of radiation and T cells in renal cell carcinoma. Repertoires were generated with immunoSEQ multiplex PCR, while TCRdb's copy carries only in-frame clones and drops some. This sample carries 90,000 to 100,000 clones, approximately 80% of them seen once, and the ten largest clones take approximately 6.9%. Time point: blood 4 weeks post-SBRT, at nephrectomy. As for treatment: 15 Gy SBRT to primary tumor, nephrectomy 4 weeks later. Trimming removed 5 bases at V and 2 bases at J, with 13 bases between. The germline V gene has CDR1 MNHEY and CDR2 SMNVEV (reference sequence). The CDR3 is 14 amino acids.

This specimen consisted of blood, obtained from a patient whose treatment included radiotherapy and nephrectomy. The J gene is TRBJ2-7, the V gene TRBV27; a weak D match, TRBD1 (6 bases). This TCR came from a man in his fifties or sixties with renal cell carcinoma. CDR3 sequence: CASSTGSNAYEQYF. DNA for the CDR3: TGTGCCAGCAGTACAGGGAGCAACGCCTACGAGCAGTACTTC.